This T cell receptor (beta chain) was found in a study of chemoradiotherapy in HPV16-positive cancers. The method was immunoSEQ multiplex PCR; TCRdb's version includes in-frame clones alone and lacks a portion of them. The sample lists approximately 17,000 clones, approximately 70% occurring once. Trimming removed 8 bases at V and 0 bases at J, with 11 bases between. The CDR3 extends over 14 amino acids. Germline V gene data show CDR1 as SNHLY and CDR2 as FYNNEI. This specimen consisted of tumor tissue, obtained from a patient who underwent chemoradiotherapy. J is TRBJ1-5 and V is TRBV2; a possible D gene is TRBD1 (5 bases). The clonotype comes from a human donor with HPV-associated anogenital cancer. The chain's CDR3 is CASGTVNSNQPQHF. The CDR3 coding sequence is TGTGCCAGCGGGACTGTAAATAGCAATCAGCCCCAGCATTTT.